The clone carrying this T cell receptor (beta chain) was counted at least ten times. The sample is drawn from a study of T cells in Graves' hyperthyroidism and ophthalmopathy. Amplification of TCR beta CDR3 regions was performed using RNA transcripts as template. RT-PCR in the first round (using the HTBI primer set) targeted the TCR CDR3. TCRdb reprocessed the multiplex PCR reads with MiXCR, giving one entry per CDR3 protein. The sample consists of hundreds of thousands of distinct CDR3 sequences, about 15% of them appearing once. CDR3 size: 14 residues. The trim removed 5 bases at V and 6 bases at J, leaving 11 bases unmatched. Germline CDR1 DFQATT, CDR2 SNEGSKA (reference sequence).

The TCR sequence derives from a woman aged 25-40 years with Graves' hyperthyroidism. The specimen sequenced was blood. The rearrangement joins TRBV20-1 to TRBJ2-7, with 9 bases aligning to TRBD1. In nucleotides, the CDR3 is TGCAGTGCTTATTCGAGGACAGGGGCAAGCGAGCAGTACTTC. It is translated as CSAYSRTGASEQYF.